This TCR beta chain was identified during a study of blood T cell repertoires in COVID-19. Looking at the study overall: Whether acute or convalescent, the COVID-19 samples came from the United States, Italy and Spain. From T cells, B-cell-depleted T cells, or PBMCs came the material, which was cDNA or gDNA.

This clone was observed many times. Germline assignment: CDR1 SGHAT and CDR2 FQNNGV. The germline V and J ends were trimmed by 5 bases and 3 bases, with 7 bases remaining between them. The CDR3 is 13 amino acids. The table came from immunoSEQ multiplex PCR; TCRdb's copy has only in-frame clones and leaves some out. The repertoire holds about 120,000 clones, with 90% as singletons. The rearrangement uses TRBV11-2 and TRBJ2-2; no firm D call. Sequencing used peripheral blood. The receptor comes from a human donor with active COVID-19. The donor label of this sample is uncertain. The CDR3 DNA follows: TGTGCCAGCAGCCGCCTAGACACCGGGGAGCTGTTTTTT. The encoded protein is CASSRLDTGELFF.